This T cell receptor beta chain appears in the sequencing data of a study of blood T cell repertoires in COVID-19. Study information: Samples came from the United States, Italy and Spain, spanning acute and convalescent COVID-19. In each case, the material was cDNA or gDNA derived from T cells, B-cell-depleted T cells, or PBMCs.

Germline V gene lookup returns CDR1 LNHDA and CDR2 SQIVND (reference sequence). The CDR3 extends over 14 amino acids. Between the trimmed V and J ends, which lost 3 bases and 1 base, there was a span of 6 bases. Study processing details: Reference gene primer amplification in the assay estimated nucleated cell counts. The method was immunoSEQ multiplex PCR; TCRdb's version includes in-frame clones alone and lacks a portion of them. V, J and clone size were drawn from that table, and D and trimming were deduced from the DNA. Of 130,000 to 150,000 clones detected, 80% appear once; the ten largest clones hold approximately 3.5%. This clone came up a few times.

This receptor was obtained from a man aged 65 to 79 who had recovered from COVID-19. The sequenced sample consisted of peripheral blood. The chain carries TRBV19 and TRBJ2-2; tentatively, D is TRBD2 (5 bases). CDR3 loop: CASSIGGNTGELFF. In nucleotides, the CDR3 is TGTGCCAGTAGTATCGGAGGGAACACCGGGGAGCTGTTTTTT.